Here is one TCR beta chain with its context. This clone was observed a few times. The target of this receptor is not known. No much larger clone exists at a distance of one base, and base qualities are not known. This record belongs to a study of cytomegalovirus exposure and HLA in healthy donors (dated by TCRdb to about 2017). The study in broad terms: An earlier analysis of 587 of the donors reported approximately 300 Gb of sequence data and 117 million unique TCR beta sequences obtained from 180 million or so T cells. About 280 gigabases of sequencing data and approximately 80 million unique TCR sequences were included in an early release covering 500 to 750 HLA-typed donors. Of the approximately 400 genotyped donors, approximately 81% were placed in the genetic ancestry cluster associated with self-reported Caucasian donors. The study aimed to test whether signatures of past pathogen exposure could be identified by cataloging public T cell receptors. The T cell repertoires of 550 to 850 subjects were profiled by immunosequencing and related to cytomegalovirus serostatus. In addition to the first cohort of 650 to 800 subjects, a separate validation cohort of 120 different subjects was used. To predict cytomegalovirus infection status, the study combined high-throughput TCR immunosequencing, statistical association of individual TCRs with disease status, and machine learning. A later analysis re-analyzed previously published TCR beta repertoires from 550 to 700 donors and added high-resolution HLA genotyping to study TCR occurrence patterns. The later analysis used no new phenotypic data to find candidate immune exposures, relying instead on TCR beta sequences and their occurrence across donors. In an earlier analysis of over 550 of the donors, high-throughput TCR beta sequencing was used to judge whether each TCR beta V gene segment behaved as functional or pseudogenic. Alongside the repertoire data, information on donor age, sex, ethnicity and CMV serostatus was compiled. Genome-wide SNP genotypes for about 60% of the 666 donors were used in a later genetic analysis, which treated that subset as a discovery cohort. Every repertoire in the discovery cohort had been generated on one and the same sequencing platform. Class I and class II HLA loci were covered by the typing at four-digit resolution. Typing coverage differed by locus: A, B, C, DRB1 and DQB1 were typed in about 620-640 donors, DQA1 in 500 to 550, DPA1 in some 570, and DPB1 in about 450. Because of strong linkage in the cohort, 4 to 6 DR-DQ haplotypes were treated as single units for association and clustering. Across 398 genotyped donors of the cohort, an average of roughly 250,000 unique TCR beta nucleotide sequences per donor were sequenced, and 15% to 20% of those sequences were non-productive.

From its cysteine to its phenylalanine, the CDR3 spans 13 amino acids. Kept here is only the CDR3 DNA, which spans 39 bases and is read in frame from base 1. The germline V gene sets CDR1 to SGDLS and CDR2 to YYNGEE. The V and J ends are trimmed by 1 base and 2 bases, leaving 6 bases between them. The cohort consisted of hundreds of healthy bone marrow donors. Cohort members were all nominally healthy when sampled, although unrecorded immune exposures were likely present. The donor tested CMV seronegative, placing the donor among the roughly 400 seronegative members of the cohort. Every donor gave a peripheral blood sample, and the peripheral blood mononuclear cells from that sample were used for TCR beta sequencing. The Qiagen DNeasy Blood Extraction Kit was used to extract genomic DNA from the blood cell samples. Study-wide conclusions, independent of this receptor: Because HLA typing was unavailable for some donors at each locus, only the typed subset was used in association tests. Correlated functional status among segregating V segments might reflect linkage disequilibrium, but an unknown experimental factor could not be ruled out. In an earlier analysis of some 640 of the donors, most TCR beta V segments were observed in productive rearrangements about 87% or about 30% of the time, broadly matching IMGT annotations. It was suggested by the authors that the approach could potentially be generalized to other disease states and immunological phenotypes. The study listed 150 to 200 TCR beta chains as associated with cytomegalovirus. Because the 87-base-pair reads could not distinguish some IMGT-functional V segments, including TRBV6-2 and TRBV6-3, those segments were excluded. A cluster of highly shared sequence variants was judged likely to represent a technical artifact of the sequencing pipeline. A later analysis found that most CMV-associated TCR beta chains appeared HLA-restricted, with HLA associations seemingly driven largely by CMV exposure. Most TCR sequences were observed very rarely across donors, whereas some public TCRs were present in many individuals. Roughly uniform sequencing depth across donors was assumed in presence/absence analyses, although this assumption may not hold. In a later analysis, some 18,000 TCR beta sequences were associated with specific HLA alleles at a false discovery rate of 0.05. In both the original and validation cohorts, the classifier was reported to diagnose cytomegalovirus status with high specificity and sensitivity. Compared with the approximately 720-donor mean, donors in an Asian-associated ancestry cluster had fewer N-insertions in productive TCRs, according to a later genetic analysis. This cohort had only TCR beta chains sequenced, and the lack of alpha or paired-chain data limited which features could be detected. A later genetic analysis associated a missense DCLRE1C variant with V-gene and J-gene trimming of TCR beta chains, and an independent cohort replicated the association. A later analysis found that TCR association rates varied across HLA loci, with DRB1 alleles showing the most associated TCRs and HLA-C alleles the fewest. In a later analysis, HLA-associated TCR beta chains showed more clonal expansion and lower generation probabilities than non-associated chains that were equally common. A few of the identified cytomegalovirus-associated TCR beta chains were confirmed in vitro to be specific for cytomegalovirus antigens. In a later analysis, several top co-occurrence clusters were reported to appear linked to parvovirus B19, influenza, CMV and Epstein-Barr virus. Some 16 rarely observed V segments, including chromosome 9 orphons, were excluded from the earlier analysis of several hundred of the donors because counts were too low. A further reported finding was that TCR beta sequences accurately predicted the HLA-A and HLA-B alleles for most subjects in the first cohort. For the cohort, immune exposure information was limited to CMV serostatus. Assigning TCR associations to individual alleles was difficult when HLA alleles, especially DR and DQ, strongly co-occurred.

The library was built by means of the immunoSEQ multiplex PCR assay. For the multiplex PCR, a mixture combining 60 forward primers for TCR Vbeta segments and 13 reverse primers for TCR Jbeta segments was used. The CDR3 region of rearranged TCR beta genes was amplified from genomic DNA by a multiplex PCR assay. On the Illumina HiSeq System, the amplified TCR beta libraries were sequenced as 87-base-pair reads. From the authors' description of their analysis: In a later analysis, some 80 million unique TCR beta chains were counted across the roughly 610 repertoires, and about 9.9 million of these chains were shared by at least two donors. To remove PCR and sequencing errors, raw reads were error-corrected and collapsed into unique sequences using a nearest-neighbor algorithm that merged closely related sequences. To assign V, D and J gene segments, CDR3 sequences were aligned to IMGT reference sequences. For a sequence to be retained, a match of at least six nucleotides was required to both a V gene segment and a J gene segment. A rearrangement was called productive if the CDR3 had no stop codons and remained in frame with V and J, and every other rearrangement was called non-productive. Following IMGT convention, CDR3 was defined as the stretch from the second conserved V-encoded cysteine to the conserved J-encoded phenylalanine. Sequences without an unambiguous match to a single V gene segment were excluded from the earlier analysis of about 640 of the donors. In an earlier analysis of several hundred of the donors, V segments were called functional above 56.7% productive rearrangements and were called segregating when the between-donor standard deviation exceeded 5%. A statistical classification framework was built for diagnosing cytomegalovirus status from the catalog of TCR beta chain sequences. In a later analysis, TCR nucleotide sequences were compared against IMGT/GENE-DB human TR gene sequences so that V and J genes could be assigned. The TCRdist pipeline was used in a later analysis to assign CDR3 sequences and most-parsimonious VDJ recombination scenarios. In a later analysis, every TCR beta chain was defined by the combination of its CDR3 amino acid sequence and its V-gene family, and reads without a unique V-gene family were dropped. As a way to deal with suspected cross-contamination and a sequencing artifact, a later analysis dropped under 600 nucleotide sequences that were highly shared and had low generation probability. In a later analysis, a clonal expansion index was calculated for each public chain from normalized within-repertoire ranks of inferred template counts. In a later analysis, generation probabilities were computed with a VDJ recombination model fitted to out-of-frame rearrangements, and the resulting probabilities were checked against IGoR. In a later analysis, TCR-TCR, TCR-HLA and TCR-CMV co-occurrence was scored with hypergeometric tests, and a repertoire-size bias correction was applied to TCR pairs. A later analysis estimated false discovery rates by permuting HLA or CMV assignments 20 times. In a later analysis, co-occurring TCRs were grouped using DBSCAN, and TCRdist sequence similarity was added for clustering within HLA-allele-positive subsets. Co-occurrence clustering excluded repertoires with fewer than 30,000 or more than 120,000 public chains, plus five with anomalous nucleotide sharing. This is the immuneACCESS table as TCRdb keeps it, with only in-frame sequences that have V and J called. A part of the clones is gone; compared with another copy, unresolved V genes explain less than half, and the rest is unexplained. For V, J and clone size, that table is used; D and trimming come from the DNA. Within this sample are roughly 170,000 clones, with approximately 75% of them counted one time only. About 1.4% of the sample belongs to the ten largest clones.

This clonotype originated in a girl aged 10 to 17 in good health and CMV-seronegative. The sample comprised PBMCs. Rearrangement joined TRBV9 to TRBJ2-5, with the D gene call left open. The base sequence is TGTGCCAGCAGCGTAACTTCACAAGAGACCCAGTACTTC. Translated, it gives CASSVTSQETQYF.